This T cell receptor (beta chain) is from a study of OX40 agonist ivuxolimab in advanced cancers. Whole-study context: Patients received ivuxolimab, an intravenous treatment, every 2 weeks at 0.01 to 10 mg/kg. General study results and limits: At 0.1 to 3.0 mg/kg, CD4+ and CD8+ blood T cells expanded clonally by week 6.

This CDR3 has 13 residues. V lost 5 bases and J lost 8; bases outside the gene matches: 5. CDR1 is SGHTA, CDR2 FQGTGA, per germline. TCRdb's table, derived via immunoSEQ multiplex PCR, lists solely in-frame clones and lacks some. The data show 90,000 to 150,000 clones, roughly nine tenths seen once. Autoimmune disease history or systemic immunosuppression excluded patients. Note on this clone: The antigen is undetermined.

The chain is built from TRBV7-3 and TRBJ1-3; 8 bases align to TRBD1. This specimen consisted of CD4+ or CD8+ T cells sorted from blood, obtained in a trial of the OX40 agonist ivuxolimab. The clonotype was recovered from an adult with an advanced solid tumor such as melanoma, head and neck, liver or kidney cancer. CDR3: CASSRQGSDTIYF. In DNA form, the CDR3 reads TGTGCCAGCAGCCGACAGGGGTCGGACACCATATATTTT.